The present entry profiles one TCR beta chain with its context. Its antigen is undetermined. V was pared by 0 bases and J by 7 bases, with 6 bases of the junction left unmatched. This CDR3 region has 16 residues. Germline-derived CDR1 and CDR2 are SGHAT and FQNNGV. The data stem from a study of blood T cells in healthy people across ages. About the study: Researchers report that template switching captured about one barcoded beta molecule per two T cells.

The second PCR ran roughly 6 to 11 cycles with a sample-barcoded 5' primer and J-beta primers. TCRdb passed the 5' RACE reads through MiXCR, listing each CDR3 protein once. The sample lists 1,500,000 or so distinct CDR3 sequences, approximately 60% occurring once. Study-wide results and caveats: The donors' CMV status was not determined, possibly confounding changes in expanded clonotypes. Aged donors had fewer naive CD4+ cells and lower diversity than long-lived donors.

The source of this sequence is a young man in good health. This chain connects TRBV11-2 to TRBJ2-3; 11 bases map to TRBD2. Sequenced material: blood. This chain's CDR3 is CASSLDETSGVYTQYF. The CDR3 bases are TGTGCCAGCAGCTTAGATGAGACTAGCGGGGTTTATACGCAGTATTTT.